This T cell receptor beta chain originates from a study of T cell responses to AZD1222 COVID-19 vaccine (dated by TCRdb to 2020 to 2023). Concerning the study at large: AZD1222 recipients whose second dose came at about 4 weeks and those whose second dose came at about 12 weeks were combined into one group, since spike-specific TCR depth and breadth did not differ between the two schedules. Trial participants were enrolled by age into subgroups of 18-55, 56-69 and 70-plus years, and around 150, 29 and 61 TCR-sequenced participants, respectively, were included in these subgroups. A total of 240 or so trial participants underwent TCR sequencing, of whom nearly 210 had received two doses of AZD1222 and about 26 had received two doses of the MenACWY control vaccine.

What the work shows at the level of the full study, not this receptor alone: Because no samples from the day 14 peak response were available, repertoires could be characterized only after the peak T cell response. Most participants were white British and females outnumbered males, and the authors suggested that clonal diversity may have been underestimated. A significant rise in spike-specific TCR breadth and depth was observed after two AZD1222 doses relative to day 0 and relative to MenACWY recipients. Conclusions about previously exposed vaccinees are limited because only six or seven AZD1222 recipients were SARS-CoV-2 seropositive at baseline. In the small 56-69-year group, the increase in depth fell short of significance, most likely because of low power. Nearly half of unique spike-specific TCRs reportedly recognized epitopes outside regions mutated in the B.1.351 and B.1.1.7 variants. The vaccine-associated CD4 TCRs covered the entire spike protein, and the dominant responses fell in regions 160-218 and 743-854.

Regarding this clone: What antigen it recognizes has not been identified. No qualities accompany the bases; no much larger clone lies one base away.

The CDR3 regions of human TCRbeta chains were analyzed by immunosequencing. The study's own analysis went as follows. Repertoire TCRs were checked for matches against a reference library of SARS-CoV-2-specific TCRs that had been generated using the MIRA antigen-specificity platform. Breadth was defined as the fraction of unique TCRs that were SARS-CoV-2-associated. Depth was defined as the fraction of total T cells that were SARS-CoV-2-associated. Using the MIRA data, every spike-specific TCR was mapped to the spike region that the TCR reacted to and assigned to either a CD4 or a CD8 class. Log10-transformed breadth and depth values were compared by one-way ANOVA with Sidak's multiple comparisons tests. Held by TCRdb, this immuneACCESS table contains in-frame sequences only and omits some clones. Under half of the omission traces to an unresolved V gene where checked; the cause of the rest is unknown. From that table come the V and J calls and clone size; the DNA was used to work out D and trimming. The sample includes around 100,000 clones, with roughly 84% observed a single time. The ten top clones hold around 1.5% of the sample.

The time point label on this specimen signifies: baseline before first vaccination. The vaccinee samples were drawn from two UK trials, COV001 and COV002, one of which was a single-blind randomized controlled phase 2/3 trial testing AZD1222 (ChAdOx1 nCoV-19) in healthy adults. For TCRbeta chain sequencing, PBMC samples were collected from trial participants at day 0 and at day 28 after the second dose. In the germline V gene (reference sequence), CDR1 corresponds to SGHNT and CDR2 to YYREEE. For this chain, trimming is 4 bases at the V end and 4 bases at the J end, and the number of junction bases without a gene match is 11. The CDR3 sequence holds 15 residues, the cysteine and phenylalanine included. CDR3 DNA is the only sequence kept; it has 45 bases, read in frame from the first base.

This sequence was found in an adult in good health. The rearrangement combines TRBV5-4 with TRBJ2-7; 7 junctional bases match TRBD2. The source was peripheral blood, collected on day 0 of AZD1222 vaccination. The bases are TGTGCCAGCAGCCCCCCCGGACTAGAAATGTACGAGCAGTACTTC. Protein translation: CASSPPGLEMYEQYF.